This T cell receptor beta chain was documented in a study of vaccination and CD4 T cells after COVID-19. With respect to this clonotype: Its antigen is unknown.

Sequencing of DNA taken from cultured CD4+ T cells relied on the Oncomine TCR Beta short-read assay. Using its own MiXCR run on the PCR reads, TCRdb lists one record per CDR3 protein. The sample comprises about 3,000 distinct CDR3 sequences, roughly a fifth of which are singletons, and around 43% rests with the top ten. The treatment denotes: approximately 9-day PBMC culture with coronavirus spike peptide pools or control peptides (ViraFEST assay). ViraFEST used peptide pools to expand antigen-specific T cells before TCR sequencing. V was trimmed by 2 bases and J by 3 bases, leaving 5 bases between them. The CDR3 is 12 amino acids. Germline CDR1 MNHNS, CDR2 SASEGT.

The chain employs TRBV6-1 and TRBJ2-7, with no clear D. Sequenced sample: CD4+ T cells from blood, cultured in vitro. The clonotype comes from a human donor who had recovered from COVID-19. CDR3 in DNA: TGTGCCAGCAGTGAACCCGGCTACGAGCAGTACTTC. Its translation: CASSEPGYEQYF.